The T cell receptor beta chain under discussion was sequenced for a study of OX40 agonist ivuxolimab in advanced cancers. About the study: The patients got ivuxolimab, which is an agonistic anti-OX40 (CD134) antibody. The study enrolled dose-escalation patients with hepatocellular carcinoma, melanoma, renal cell or head and neck cancer.

For this clone: Its cognate antigen is unknown.

Clones were sequenced by immunoSEQ multiplex PCR, and TCRdb holds only the in-frame ones, with some missing. The table shows approximately 84,000 clones, with approximately 92% occurring only once. Trimming took 6 bases from V and 8 from J, leaving 13 bases between them. Looked up from germline, CDR1 is MGHDK and CDR2 is SYGVNS. CDR3 size: 13 residues. Whole-study findings and limits: There were, on average, more expanded clones in CD8+ T cells than in CD4+. The authors also found low normalized T-cell clonal expansion in some nonresponders.

The clonotype originates from an adult with an advanced solid tumor such as melanoma, head and neck, liver or kidney cancer. This chain links TRBV25-1 with TRBJ1-4, with unresolved D. The sample was CD4+ or CD8+ T cells sorted from blood, taken in a trial of the OX40 agonist ivuxolimab. The CDR3 DNA follows: TGTGCCAGCAGCCGGATGCTTTGGGAAAAACTGTTTTTT. Its protein product is CASSRMLWEKLFF.